Sequencing of this TCR beta chain was carried out in a study of blood T cell repertoires in COVID-19. The assay was immunoSEQ multiplex PCR, and TCRdb's table has in-frame clones only and misses some. The sample carries about 180,000 clones, around 85% recorded once. Sequencing was performed on peripheral blood. The sequence came from a man between 50 and 59 years old with active or convalescent COVID-19.

CDR3 amino acids: CASSLALGQSPYNEQFF. In DNA form, the CDR3 reads TGTGCCAGCAGCTTAGCGTTGGGACAGTCACCCTACAATGAGCAGTTCTTC. The J gene is TRBJ2-1, the V gene TRBV7-9; 7 bases align to TRBD1. CDR1 SEHNR and CDR2 FQNEAQ come from the germline V gene (reference sequence). V lost 0 bases, J lost 2 bases, and 7 bases stayed unmatched. The CDR3 has 17 amino acids.